What follows describes a single T cell receptor (beta chain). This specimen comes from a study of blood T cell repertoires in COVID-19. The wider study: Researchers got acute and convalescent COVID-19 samples from the United States, Italy and Spain. Sample material is recorded as cDNA or gDNA derived from T cells, B-cell-depleted T cells, or PBMCs.

Between the trimmed V and J ends, which lost 1 base and 8 bases, there was a span of 9 bases. There are 13 residues in the CDR3. Germline-derived CDR1 and CDR2 are MGHRA and YSYEKL. In the authors' methods: Scientists estimated how many nucleated cells there were by amplifying reference gene primers. Only in-frame clones appear in the TCRdb table, and some are missing; sequencing was by immunoSEQ multiplex PCR. From that table come the V and J calls and clone size; the DNA was used to work out D and trimming. The table has around 200,000 clones, 84% seen once. The rearrangement joins TRBV4-1 to TRBJ2-1; D unclear. The sequence derives from a human donor in a cohort sampled during active COVID-19. The sample consisted of peripheral blood. CDR3 amino acids: CASSQVVLDEQFF. The CDR3 DNA sequence: TGCGCCAGCAGCCAAGTTGTCCTCGATGAGCAGTTCTTC.